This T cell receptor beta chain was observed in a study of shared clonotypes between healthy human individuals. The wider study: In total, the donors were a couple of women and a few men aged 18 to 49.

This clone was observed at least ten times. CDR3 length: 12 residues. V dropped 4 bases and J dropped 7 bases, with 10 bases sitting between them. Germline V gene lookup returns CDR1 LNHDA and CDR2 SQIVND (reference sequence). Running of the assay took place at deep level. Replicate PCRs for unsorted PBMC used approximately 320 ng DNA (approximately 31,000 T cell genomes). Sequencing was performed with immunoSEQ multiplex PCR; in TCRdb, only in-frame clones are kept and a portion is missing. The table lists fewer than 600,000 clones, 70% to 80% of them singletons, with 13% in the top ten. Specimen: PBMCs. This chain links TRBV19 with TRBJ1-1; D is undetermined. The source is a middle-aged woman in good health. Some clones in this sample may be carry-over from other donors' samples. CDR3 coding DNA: TGTGCCAGTAGTACACTTCAAGGTGAAGCTTTCTTT. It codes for CASSTLQGEAFF.